The T cell receptor (beta chain) described here comes from a study of shared clonotypes between healthy human individuals (TCRdb year 2020). Background for the entire study: A couple of women and three men aged 18 to 49 years were included in the cohort. Libraries were prepared and TCR repertoires were sequenced by different laboratories using diverse techniques, in order to increase sequencing depth and limit assay-specific biases. Per donor, three plates each were used for CD4 naive and CD4 memory, two for CD8 naive, and one for CD8 memory. Per donor, leukapheresis produced somewhere between about 0.85 and 10 billion PBMCs. The study deeply sequenced blood TCR repertoires of about 5 healthy adults to estimate repertoire size and the extent of clonotype sharing between individuals.

Using the deep immunoSEQ assay, multiplex PCR amplified TCR CDR3 regions from genomic DNA. Genomic DNA extracted from each cell subset was distributed evenly over all wells of several immunoSEQ 96-well plates, and each plate served as one replicate. For sorted subsets, each replicate PCR was loaded with about 0.2 ug genomic DNA, equivalent to 25,000 to 35,000 T cell genomes. The purified libraries were quantified using a Qubit 3.0 fluorometer, sized with a Bioanalyzer 2100, and then quantified again using the KAPA Library Quantification kit. Every immunoSEQ 96-well plate was sequenced on a separate single-read 150-cycle Illumina NextSeq 550 flow cell. The study's own analysis went as follows. Because only junctional sequences without quality scores were contained in the immunoSEQ output, filtering matching that applied to full-length reads could not be performed. Sequences were annotated with PyIR, a Python wrapper for IgBLAST v1.9, and V/J genes and CDR3 were assigned using IMGT germline references. Reads with weak V/J assignments (E-value above 1e-6), missing CDR3, stop codons, out-of-frame junctions, or ambiguous translated residues were removed. V3J clonotypes were defined as sequences sharing the same inferred V gene, J gene, and CDR3 amino acid sequence. The percentage overlap between two repertoires was calculated by dividing the number of shared unique clonotypes by the size of the smaller repertoire. Three approaches were used to assess repertoire richness: RTK rarefaction, the Chao1 estimator, and Recon v2.1 estimates of unobserved clonotypes. Generation probabilities were computed with OLGA for all TCRbeta clonotypes obtained by the gDNA method from a handful of donors. In its TCRdb copy, this immuneACCESS table keeps in-frame sequences only and misses some clones. Where compared with another copy, unresolved V genes explain less than half of these, and the others have no known cause. V, J and clone size derive from that table, while D and trimming were established from the DNA sequence. Within this sample are 450,000 to 700,000 clones, with around 95% of them counted one time only. The ten largest clones capture 0.085% to 0.11% of the sample.

The research as a whole found: Compared with non-shared clonotypes, clonotypes shared by all four sorted-subset donors had higher generation probabilities. Sampling was limited to blood, and TCR repertoires in tissue likely differ from TCR repertoires in blood. Pairwise subsampling indicated that sequencing depth was expected to affect the degree of clonotype sharing among donors. Even with the large sequencing depth, rarefaction of the sorted-subset datasets indicated that sequencing was incomplete. Sharing across a few donors was observed for about 4.8% of naive CD4, over 3% of naive CD8, 2% to 2.5% of memory CD4, and about 0.38% of memory CD8 clonotypes. Naive subsets generally had larger estimated clonotype richness than memory subsets did. The small number of donors limited the genetic and exposure-history diversity represented.

The junction shows trimming of 6 bases on V and 8 bases on J, plus 14 bases between the germline ends. Spanning cysteine to phenylalanine, the CDR3 consists of 13 amino acids. Only CDR3 DNA is held: 39 bases, read in frame from base 1. Looking up the germline V gene (reference sequence) yields CDR1 LNHDA and CDR2 SQIVND. As for this clone: The antigen it recognizes is unknown. Base qualities are not at hand, and no much larger clone is one base apart.

CD8 naive samples consisted of CD45RO-negative cells that were positively selected for CCR7, yielding a CD45RA+CCR7+ population without TemRA cells. Donors were healthy HIV-negative adults with no recently reported acute infections or vaccinations. All donors were Caucasian adults living in Nashville, Tennessee, USA. After blood collection by leukapheresis, PBMCs were isolated using Ficoll-Histopaque density gradient centrifugation and then cryopreserved in the vapor phase of liquid nitrogen. Analytical flow cytometry was used to check the purity and quantity of each magnetically sorted T cell population. Genomic DNA was isolated from every sorted fraction and measured by UV absorbance on a Nanodrop 2000c.

In this chain, TRBV19 is recombined with TRBJ2-1, with the D segment identity uncertain. The sequence came from a woman younger than 45 in good health. Sequencing input: naive CD8+ T cells sorted from blood. Read against the paper, the sample's cell subset or site label means: CD45RA+CCR7+. The DNA sequence is as follows: TGTGCCAGTAGATTGCCCGGGTACGATGAGCAGTTCTTC. Translated, this gives CASRLPGYDEQFF. The CDR3, completed at both ends by the reference TRBV19 and TRBJ2-1 genes, gives the full variable domain DGGITQSPKYLFRKEGQNVTLSCEQNLNHDAMYWYRQDPGQGLRLIYYSQIVNDFQKGDIAEGYSVSREKKESFPLTVTSAQKNPTAFYLCASRLPGYDEQFFGPGTRLTVL.